This T cell receptor beta chain was found in a study of human T cells and chemical hapten exposure. This clonotype has a handful of counts. TCRdb used MiXCR to reprocess the RACE reads, holding one entry per CDR3 protein. The sample yields around 200,000 distinct CDR3 sequences, around 30% seen once. The time point: pre-sensitization, week 0. Sample treatment: therapeutic diphenylcyclopropenone sensitization with weekly scalp DPC. Patch tests were applied only after blood draws. This CDR3 has 16 residues. After removal of 0 bases from V and 0 bases from J, the junction contained 1 base not matched to a gene. Germline V gene sequence: CDR1 ENHRY, CDR2 SYGVKD.

Sequencing was performed on whole blood, taken in connection with sensitization to the hapten diphenylcyclopropenone (DPC). The chain employs TRBV10-3 and TRBJ2-7, with 11 nucleotides matching TRBD1. This sequence was found in a woman aged 30 to 39 with alopecia areata. Some clones in this sample may be carry-over from other donors' samples. The chain's CDR3 is CAISESGTGGSYEQYF. As DNA, the CDR3 is TGTGCCATCAGTGAGTCCGGGACAGGGGGCTCCTACGAGCAGTACTTC.